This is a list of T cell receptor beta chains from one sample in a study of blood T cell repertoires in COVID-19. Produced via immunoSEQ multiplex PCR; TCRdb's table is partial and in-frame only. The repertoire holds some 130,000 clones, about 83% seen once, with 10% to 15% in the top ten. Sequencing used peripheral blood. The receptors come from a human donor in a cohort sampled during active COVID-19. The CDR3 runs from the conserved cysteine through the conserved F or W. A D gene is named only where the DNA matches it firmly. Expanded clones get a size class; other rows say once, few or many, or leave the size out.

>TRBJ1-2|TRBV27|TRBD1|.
TGTGCCAGCAGTCACGACAGGGGCTATGGCTACACCTTC
CASSHDRGYGYTF
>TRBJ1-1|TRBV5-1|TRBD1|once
TGCGCCAGCAGCTTGGGCCAGGGGGGCACTGAAGCTTTCTTT
CASSLGQGGTEAFF
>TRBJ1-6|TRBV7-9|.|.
TGTGCCAGCAGCTTGGACAGTAGGATTGTGCCCCTCCACTTT
CASSLDSRIVPLHF
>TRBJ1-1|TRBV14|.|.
TGTGCCAGCAGCTTACGAAGACAGGATGAAGCTTTCTTT
CASSLRRQDEAFF
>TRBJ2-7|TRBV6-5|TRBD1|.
TGTGCCAGCGGTCAGACAGGGTTCGAGCAGTACTTC
CASGQTGFEQYF
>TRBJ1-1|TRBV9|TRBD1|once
TGTGCCAGCAGCTTCGGACAGGACACTGAAGCTTTCTTT
CASSFGQDTEAFF
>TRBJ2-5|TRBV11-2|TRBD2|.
TGTGCCAGCGGGTCCACTAGCGTCACGAAAGAGACCCAGTACTTC
CASGSTSVTKETQYF
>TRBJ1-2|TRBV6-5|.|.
TGTGCCAGCTCCCAGGGTGCGGGGTTTTCGCTTGGCTACACCTTC
CASSQGAGFSLGYTF
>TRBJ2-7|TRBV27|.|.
TGTGCCAGCAGTCTAGCCTTCACAGGGAACTACGAGCAGTACTTC
CASSLAFTGNYEQYF
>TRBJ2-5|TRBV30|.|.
TGTGCCTGGAGTGTAGGGGGGGGCTTGGAGACCCAGTACTTC
CAWSVGGGLETQYF
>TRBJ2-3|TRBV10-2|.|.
TGCGCCAGCAGTGACCCCCCGGATACGCAGTATTTT
CASSDPPDTQYF
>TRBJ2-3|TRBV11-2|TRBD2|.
TGTGCCAGCAGCCTAGGGACTAGCGGGGGGGCGTATACGCAGTATTTT
CASSLGTSGGAYTQYF
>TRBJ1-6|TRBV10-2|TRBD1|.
TGCGCCAGCAATCCGGACAGGGGAAATTCACCCCTCCACTTT
CASNPDRGNSPLHF
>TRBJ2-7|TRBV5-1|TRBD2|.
TGCGCCAGCAGCTTGGCTCTACTAGCGGAACCCTACGAGCAGTACTTC
CASSLALLAEPYEQYF
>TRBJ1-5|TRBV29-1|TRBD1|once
TGCAGCGTGTCAGGGACAGGCGATCAGCCCCAGCATTTT
CSVSGTGDQPQHF
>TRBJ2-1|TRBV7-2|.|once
TGTGCCAGCAGCGGCGGGGGCCCTCCGGTGGTGTGGCAGTTCTTC
CASSGGGPPVVWQFF
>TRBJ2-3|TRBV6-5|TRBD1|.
TGTGCCAGCAGTTACGGGACAGGGGGCACAGATACGCAGTATTTT
CASSYGTGGTDTQYF
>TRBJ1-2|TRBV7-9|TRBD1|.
TGTGCCAGCAGCCCGGACAGGGACTATGGCTACACCTTC
CASSPDRDYGYTF
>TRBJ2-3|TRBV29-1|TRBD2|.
TGCAGCGTGCTTCTAGCGGGGGGCCTCACAGATACGCAGTATTTT
CSVLLAGGLTDTQYF
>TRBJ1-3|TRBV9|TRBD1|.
TGTGCCAGCAGCGTAACAGGGGGCAGAAACACCATATATTTT
CASSVTGGRNTIYF
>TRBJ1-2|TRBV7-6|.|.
TGTGCCAGCAGCTTGTCTCTCCAGGGCGACGATGGCTACACCTTC
CASSLSLQGDDGYTF
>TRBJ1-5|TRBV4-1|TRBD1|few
TGCGCCAGCAGACCCAACTTCCGACAGGGTAGCAATCAGCCCCAGCATTTT
CASRPNFRQGSNQPQHF
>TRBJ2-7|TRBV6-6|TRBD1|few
TGTGCCAGCAGTCACGAAGGGGACAGGGATTGCGAGCAGTACTTC
CASSHEGDRDCEQYF
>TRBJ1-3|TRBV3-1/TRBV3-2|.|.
TGTGCCAGCAGCCTAGGCCCCCCGGAGCTTGCTGGAAACACCATATATTTT
CASSLGPPELAGNTIYF
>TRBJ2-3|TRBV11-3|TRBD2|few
TGTGCCAGCAGTGAGCGGGGCCTTAGCACAGATACGCAGTATTTT
CASSERGLSTDTQYF
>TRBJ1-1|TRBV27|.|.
TGTGCCAGCAGTTTATCCGGGGGTTTGACGGGGGAAGCTTTCTTT
CASSLSGGLTGEAFF
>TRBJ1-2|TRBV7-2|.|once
TGTGCCAGCAGGACCACAGGGAGATGGGATGGCTACACCTTC
CASRTTGRWDGYTF
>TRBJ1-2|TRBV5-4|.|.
TGTGCCAGCAGCAGGGAGGGGAACTATGGCTACACCTTC
CASSREGNYGYTF
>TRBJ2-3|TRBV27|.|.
TGTGCCAGCAGCTTGAGGGGGTTAAATACGCAGTATTTT
CASSLRGLNTQYF
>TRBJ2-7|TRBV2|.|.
TGTGCCAGCAGTGGGGACTTCTACGAGCAGTACTTC
CASSGDFYEQYF
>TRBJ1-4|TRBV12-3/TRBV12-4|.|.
TGTGCCAGCGGCTTATATAATGAAAAACTGTTTTTT
CASGLYNEKLFF
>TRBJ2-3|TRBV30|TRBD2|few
TGTGCCTGGAGCACAGGGACTAGCGGGGGAGATACGCAGTATTTT
CAWSTGTSGGDTQYF
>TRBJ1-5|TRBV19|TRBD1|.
TGTGCCAGTAGCCAAGCGACAGGGGTTAGCAATCAGCCCCAGCATTTT
CASSQATGVSNQPQHF
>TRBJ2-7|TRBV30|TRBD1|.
TGTGCCTGGGGAGGGACAGGGGGATTCGTTGGGCAGTACTTC
CAWGGTGGFVGQYF
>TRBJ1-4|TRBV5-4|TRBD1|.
TGTGCCAGCAGCATGACAGGGTTGAGTGAAAAACTGTTTTTT
CASSMTGLSEKLFF
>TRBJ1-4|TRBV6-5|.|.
TGTGCCAGCAGACGGTTCATAAATGAAAAACTGTTTTTT
CASRRFINEKLFF
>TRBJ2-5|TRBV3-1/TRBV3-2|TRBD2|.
TGTGCCAGCAGCCAAGAGGGAAGCGGGGGGGTTTTCGGAGAGACCCAGTACTTC
CASSQEGSGGVFGETQYF
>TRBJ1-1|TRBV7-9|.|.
TGTGCCAGCAGCTTAGAGACAGCTTATAGTGAAGCTTTCTTT
CASSLETAYSEAFF
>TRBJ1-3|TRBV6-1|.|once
TGTGCCAGCAGTGAAGCTTTTGGCCGGCAGACATCCTCTGGAAACACCATATATTTT
CASSEAFGRQTSSGNTIYF
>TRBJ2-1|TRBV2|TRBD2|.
TGTGCCAGCAACCAGGGACTAGCGGGGGGCGGGCAGTTCTTC
CASNQGLAGGGQFF